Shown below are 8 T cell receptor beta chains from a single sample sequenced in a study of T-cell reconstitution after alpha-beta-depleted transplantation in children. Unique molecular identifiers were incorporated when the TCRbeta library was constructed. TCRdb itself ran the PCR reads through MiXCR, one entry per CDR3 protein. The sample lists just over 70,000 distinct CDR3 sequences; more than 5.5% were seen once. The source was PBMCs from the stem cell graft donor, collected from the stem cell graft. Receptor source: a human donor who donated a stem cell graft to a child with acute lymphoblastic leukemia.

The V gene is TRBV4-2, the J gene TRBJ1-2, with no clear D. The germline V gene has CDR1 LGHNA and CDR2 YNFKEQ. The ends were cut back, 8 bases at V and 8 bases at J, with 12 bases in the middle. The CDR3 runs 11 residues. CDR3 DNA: TGTGCCAGCGGCCGTGTTCGCGGCTACACCTTC. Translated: CASGRVRGYTF.

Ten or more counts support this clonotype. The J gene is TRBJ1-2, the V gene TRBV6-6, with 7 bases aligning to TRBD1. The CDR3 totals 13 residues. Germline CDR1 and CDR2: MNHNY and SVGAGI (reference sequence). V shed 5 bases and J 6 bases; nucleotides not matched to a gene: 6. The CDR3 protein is CASSPTGVDGYTF. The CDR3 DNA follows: TGTGCCAGCAGTCCTACAGGGGTCGATGGCTACACCTTC.

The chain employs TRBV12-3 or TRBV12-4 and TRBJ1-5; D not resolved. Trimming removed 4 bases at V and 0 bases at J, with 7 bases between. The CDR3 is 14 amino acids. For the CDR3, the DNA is TGTGCCAGCAGTTGGACCGCTAGCAATCAGCCCCAGCATTTT. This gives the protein CASSWTASNQPQHF.

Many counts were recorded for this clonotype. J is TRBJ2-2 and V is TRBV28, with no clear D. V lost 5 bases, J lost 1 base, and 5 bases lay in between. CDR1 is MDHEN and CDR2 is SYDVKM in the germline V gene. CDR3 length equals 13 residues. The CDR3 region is CASSPRNTGELFF. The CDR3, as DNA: TGTGCCAGCAGTCCCAGGAACACCGGGGAGCTGTTTTTT.

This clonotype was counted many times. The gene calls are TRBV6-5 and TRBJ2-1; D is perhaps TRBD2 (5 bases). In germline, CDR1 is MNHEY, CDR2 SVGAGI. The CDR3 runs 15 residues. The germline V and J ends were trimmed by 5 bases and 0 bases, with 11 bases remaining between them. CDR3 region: CASSMTIGSYNEQFF. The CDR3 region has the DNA TGTGCCAGCAGTATGACTATCGGCTCCTACAATGAGCAGTTCTTC.

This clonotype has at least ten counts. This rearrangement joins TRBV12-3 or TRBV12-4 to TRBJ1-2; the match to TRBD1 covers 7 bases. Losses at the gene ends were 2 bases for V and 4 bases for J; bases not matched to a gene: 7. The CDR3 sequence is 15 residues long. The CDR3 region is CASSLRQGDRYGYTF. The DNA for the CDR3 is TGTGCCAGCAGTTTAAGACAGGGCGACCGCTATGGCTACACCTTC.

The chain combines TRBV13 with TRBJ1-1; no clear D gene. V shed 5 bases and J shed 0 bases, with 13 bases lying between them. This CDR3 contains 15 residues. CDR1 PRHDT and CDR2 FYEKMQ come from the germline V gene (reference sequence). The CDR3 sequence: CASSPPDLLNTEAFF. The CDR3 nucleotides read TGTGCCAGCAGCCCCCCTGATCTTTTGAACACTGAAGCTTTCTTT.

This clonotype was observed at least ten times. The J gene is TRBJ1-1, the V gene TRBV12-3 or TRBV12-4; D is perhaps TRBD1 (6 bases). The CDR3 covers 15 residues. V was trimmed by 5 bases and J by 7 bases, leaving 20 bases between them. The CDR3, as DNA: TGTGCCAGCAGTCCAACCGACAGGACCCGTCTTGAAGCTTTCTTT. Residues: CASSPTDRTRLEAFF.